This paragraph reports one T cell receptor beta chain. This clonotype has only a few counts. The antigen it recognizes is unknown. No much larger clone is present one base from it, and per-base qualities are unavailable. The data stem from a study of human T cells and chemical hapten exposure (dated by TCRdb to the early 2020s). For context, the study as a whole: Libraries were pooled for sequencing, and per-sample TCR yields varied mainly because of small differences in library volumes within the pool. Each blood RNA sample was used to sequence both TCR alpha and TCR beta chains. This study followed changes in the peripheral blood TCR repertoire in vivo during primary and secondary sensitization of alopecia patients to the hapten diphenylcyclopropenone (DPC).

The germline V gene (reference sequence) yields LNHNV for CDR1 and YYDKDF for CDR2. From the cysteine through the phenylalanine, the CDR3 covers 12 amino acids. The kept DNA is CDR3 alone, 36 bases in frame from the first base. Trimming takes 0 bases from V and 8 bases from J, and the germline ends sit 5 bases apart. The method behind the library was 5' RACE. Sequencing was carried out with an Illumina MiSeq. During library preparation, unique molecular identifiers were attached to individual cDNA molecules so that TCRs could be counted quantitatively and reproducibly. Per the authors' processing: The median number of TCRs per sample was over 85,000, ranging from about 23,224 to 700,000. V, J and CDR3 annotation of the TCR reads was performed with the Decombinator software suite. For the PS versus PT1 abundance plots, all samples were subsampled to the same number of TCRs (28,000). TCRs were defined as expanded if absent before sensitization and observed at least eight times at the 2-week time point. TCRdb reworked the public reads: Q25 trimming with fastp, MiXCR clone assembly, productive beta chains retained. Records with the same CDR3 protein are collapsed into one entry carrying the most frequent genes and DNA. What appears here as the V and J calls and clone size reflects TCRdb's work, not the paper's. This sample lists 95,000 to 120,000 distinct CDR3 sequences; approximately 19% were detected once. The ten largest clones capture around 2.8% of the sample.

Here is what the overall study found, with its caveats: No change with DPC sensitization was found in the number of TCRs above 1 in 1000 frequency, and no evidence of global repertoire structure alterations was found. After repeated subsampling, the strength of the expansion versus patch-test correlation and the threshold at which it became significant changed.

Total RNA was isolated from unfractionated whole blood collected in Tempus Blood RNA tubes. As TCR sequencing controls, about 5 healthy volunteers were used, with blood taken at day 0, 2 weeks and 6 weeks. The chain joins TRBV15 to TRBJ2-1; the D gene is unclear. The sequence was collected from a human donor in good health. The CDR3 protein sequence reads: CATSRDSYEQFF. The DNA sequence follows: TGTGCCACCAGCAGAGATAGCTATGAGCAGTTCTTC.